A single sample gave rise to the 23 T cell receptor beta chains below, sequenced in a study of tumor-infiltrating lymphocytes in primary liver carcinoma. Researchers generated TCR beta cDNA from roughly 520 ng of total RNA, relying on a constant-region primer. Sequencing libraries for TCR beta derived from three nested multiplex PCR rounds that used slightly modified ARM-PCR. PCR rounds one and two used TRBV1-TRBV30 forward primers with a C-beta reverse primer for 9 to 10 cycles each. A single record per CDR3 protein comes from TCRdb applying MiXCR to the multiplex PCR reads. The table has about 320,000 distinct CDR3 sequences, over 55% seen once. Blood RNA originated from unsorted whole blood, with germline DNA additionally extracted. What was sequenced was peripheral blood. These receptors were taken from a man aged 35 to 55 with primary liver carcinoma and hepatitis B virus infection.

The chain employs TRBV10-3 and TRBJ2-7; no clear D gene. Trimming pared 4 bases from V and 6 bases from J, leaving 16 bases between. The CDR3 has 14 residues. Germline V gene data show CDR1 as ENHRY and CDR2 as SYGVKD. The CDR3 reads CAISVAEGVSEQYF. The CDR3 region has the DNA TGTGCCATCAGTGTGGCGGAAGGAGTGTCCGAGCAGTACTTC.

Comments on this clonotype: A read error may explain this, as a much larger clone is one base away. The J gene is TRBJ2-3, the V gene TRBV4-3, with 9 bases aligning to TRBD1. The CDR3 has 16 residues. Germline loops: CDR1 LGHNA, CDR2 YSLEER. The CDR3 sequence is CTSSLGTGQGTDTQYF. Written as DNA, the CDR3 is TGCACCAGCAGCCTCGGGACAGGGCAGGGCACAGATACGCAGTATTTT.

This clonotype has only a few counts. The CDR3 region has the DNA TGTGCCAGCAGCCTAACAGGTTTAGGCAATGAGCAGTTCTTC. Protein product: CASSLTGLGNEQFF. J is TRBJ2-1 and V is TRBV7-9, with D tentatively TRBD1 (5 bases). Germline lookup yields CDR1 SEHNR and CDR2 FQNEAQ (reference sequence). This CDR3 contains 14 residues. V lost 5 bases and J 6 bases, leaving 14 bases between the germline ends.

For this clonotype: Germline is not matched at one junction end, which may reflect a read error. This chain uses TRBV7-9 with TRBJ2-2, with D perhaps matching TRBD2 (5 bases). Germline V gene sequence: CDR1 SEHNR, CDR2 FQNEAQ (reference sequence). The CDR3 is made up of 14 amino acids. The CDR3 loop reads CASSSTSRTGELFF. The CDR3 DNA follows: TGTGCCAGCAGCTCCACTAGTCGCACCGGGGAGCTGTTCTTT.

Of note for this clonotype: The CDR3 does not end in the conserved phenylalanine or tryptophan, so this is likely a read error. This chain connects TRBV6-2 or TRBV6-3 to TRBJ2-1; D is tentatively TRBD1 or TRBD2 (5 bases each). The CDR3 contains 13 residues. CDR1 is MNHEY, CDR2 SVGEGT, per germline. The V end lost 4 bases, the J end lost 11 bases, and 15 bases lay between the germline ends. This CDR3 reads CASSFRPPGQQFL. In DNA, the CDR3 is TGTGCCAGCAGTTTCCGACCCCCGGGACAGCAGTTCTTA.

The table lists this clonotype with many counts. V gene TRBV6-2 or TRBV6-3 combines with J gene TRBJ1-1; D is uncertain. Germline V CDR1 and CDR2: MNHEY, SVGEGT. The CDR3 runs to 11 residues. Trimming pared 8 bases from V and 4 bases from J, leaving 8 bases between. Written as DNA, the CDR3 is TGTGCCAGCGGAGGGTTCACTGAAGCTTTCTTT. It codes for CASGGFTEAFF.

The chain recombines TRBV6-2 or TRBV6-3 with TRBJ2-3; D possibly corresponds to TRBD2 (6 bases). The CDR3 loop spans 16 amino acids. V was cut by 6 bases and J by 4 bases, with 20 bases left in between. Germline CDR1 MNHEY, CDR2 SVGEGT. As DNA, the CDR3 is TGTGCCAGCAGCCCACGTGGCGCGGGATCCCCAGATACGCAGTATTTT. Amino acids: CASSPRGAGSPDTQYF.

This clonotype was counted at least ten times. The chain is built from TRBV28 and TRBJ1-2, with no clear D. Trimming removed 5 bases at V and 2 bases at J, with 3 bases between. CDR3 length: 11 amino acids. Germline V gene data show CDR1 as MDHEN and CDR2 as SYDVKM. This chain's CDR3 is CASSLNYGYTF. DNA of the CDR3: TGTGCCAGCAGTCTCAACTATGGCTACACCTTC.

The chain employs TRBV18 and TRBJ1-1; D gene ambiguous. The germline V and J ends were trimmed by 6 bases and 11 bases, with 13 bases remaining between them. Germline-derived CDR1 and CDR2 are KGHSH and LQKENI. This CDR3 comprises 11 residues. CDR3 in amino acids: CASSARCEAFF. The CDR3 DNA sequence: TGTGCCAGCTCCGCGAGGTGTGAGGCTTTCTTT.

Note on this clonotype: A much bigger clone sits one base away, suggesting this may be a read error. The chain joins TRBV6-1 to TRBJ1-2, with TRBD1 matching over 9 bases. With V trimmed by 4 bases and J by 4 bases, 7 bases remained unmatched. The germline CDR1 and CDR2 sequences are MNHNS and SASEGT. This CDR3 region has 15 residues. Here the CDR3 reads CASSGAGTGIYGYTF. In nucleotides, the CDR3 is TGTGCCAGCAGTGGAGCGGGGACAGGGATCTATGGCTACACCTTC.

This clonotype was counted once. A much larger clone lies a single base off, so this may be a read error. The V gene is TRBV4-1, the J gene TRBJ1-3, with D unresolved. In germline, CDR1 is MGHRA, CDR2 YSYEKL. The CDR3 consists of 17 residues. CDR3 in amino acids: CVSSQDKSVSSGNTIYF. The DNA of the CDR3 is TGCGTCAGCAGCCAAGATAAGTCCGTAAGCTCTGGAAACACCATATATTTT.

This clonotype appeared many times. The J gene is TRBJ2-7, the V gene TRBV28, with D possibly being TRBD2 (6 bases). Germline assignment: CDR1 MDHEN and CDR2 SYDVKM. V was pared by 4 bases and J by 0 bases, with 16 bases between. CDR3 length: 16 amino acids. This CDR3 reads CASSSRGGKLSYEQYF. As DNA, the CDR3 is TGTGCCAGCAGTTCCCGTGGGGGGAAGCTCTCCTACGAGCAGTACTTC.

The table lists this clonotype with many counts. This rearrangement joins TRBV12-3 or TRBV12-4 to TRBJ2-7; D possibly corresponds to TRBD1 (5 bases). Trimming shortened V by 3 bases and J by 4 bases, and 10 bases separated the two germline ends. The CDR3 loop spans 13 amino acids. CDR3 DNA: TGTGCCAGCAGTTTGGTAAGGGGTTACGAGCAGTACTTC. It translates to CASSLVRGYEQYF.

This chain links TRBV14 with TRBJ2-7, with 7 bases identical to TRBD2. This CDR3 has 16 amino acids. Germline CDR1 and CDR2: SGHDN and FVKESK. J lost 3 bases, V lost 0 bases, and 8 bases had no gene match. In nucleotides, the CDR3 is TGTGCCAGCAGCCAAGATGGGGAGGGGCGATTCTACGAGCAGTACTTC. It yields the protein CASSQDGEGRFYEQYF.

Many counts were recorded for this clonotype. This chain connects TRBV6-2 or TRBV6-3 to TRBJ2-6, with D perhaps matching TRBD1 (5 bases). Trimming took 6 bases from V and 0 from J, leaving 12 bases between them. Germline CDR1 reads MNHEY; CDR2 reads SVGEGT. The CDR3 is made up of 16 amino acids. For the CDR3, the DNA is TGTGCCAGCAGACAGGACCGAAACTCTGGGGCCAACGTCCTGACTTTC. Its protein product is CASRQDRNSGANVLTF.

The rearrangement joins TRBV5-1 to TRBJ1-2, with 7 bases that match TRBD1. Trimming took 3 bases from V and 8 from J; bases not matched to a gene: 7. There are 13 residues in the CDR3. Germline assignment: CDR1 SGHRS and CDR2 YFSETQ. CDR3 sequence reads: CASSYTGDQGYTF. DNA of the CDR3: TGCGCCAGCAGCTACACAGGGGACCAAGGCTACACCTTC.

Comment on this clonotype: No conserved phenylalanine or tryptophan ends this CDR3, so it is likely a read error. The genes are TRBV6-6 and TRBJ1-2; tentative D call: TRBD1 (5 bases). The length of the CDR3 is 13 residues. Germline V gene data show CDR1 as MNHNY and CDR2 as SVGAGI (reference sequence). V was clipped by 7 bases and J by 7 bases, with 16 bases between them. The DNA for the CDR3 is TGTGCCAGCACCCGGGAAGGGGTTGGTGGCTACACCTAC. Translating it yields CASTREGVGGYTY.

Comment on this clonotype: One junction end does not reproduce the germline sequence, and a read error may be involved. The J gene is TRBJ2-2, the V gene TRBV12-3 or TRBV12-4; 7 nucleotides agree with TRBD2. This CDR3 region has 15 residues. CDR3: CASSPAGVATRELFF. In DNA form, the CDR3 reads TGTGCCAGCAGTCCGGCGGGAGTTGCGACCCGGGAGCTGTTCTTT.

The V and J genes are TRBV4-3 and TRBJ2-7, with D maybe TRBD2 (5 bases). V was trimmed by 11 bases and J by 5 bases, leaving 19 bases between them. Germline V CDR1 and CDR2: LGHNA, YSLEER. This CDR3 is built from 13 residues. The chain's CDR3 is CAGSQDTDHEQYF. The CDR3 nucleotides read TGCGCCGGGAGCCAAGACACGGACCACGAGCAGTACTTC.

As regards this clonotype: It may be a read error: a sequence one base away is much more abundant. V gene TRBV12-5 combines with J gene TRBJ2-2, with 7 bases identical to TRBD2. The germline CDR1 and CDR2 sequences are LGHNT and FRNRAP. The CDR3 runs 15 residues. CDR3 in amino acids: CASGLLAGATGELLF. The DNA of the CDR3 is TGTGCTAGTGGTTTGTTGGCGGGAGCAACCGGGGAGCTGTTATTT.

The CDR3 sequence is CASSSILGYENIQYF. The CDR3 DNA reads as TGTGCCAGCAGCTCCATACTGGGGTATGAAAACATTCAGTACTTC. The chain employs TRBV11-2 and TRBJ2-4; no firm D call. Germline V lookup: CDR1 SGHAT, CDR2 FQNNGV. With 4 bases removed from V and 5 bases from J, the gap between germline ends came to 15 bases. The CDR3 runs 15 residues.

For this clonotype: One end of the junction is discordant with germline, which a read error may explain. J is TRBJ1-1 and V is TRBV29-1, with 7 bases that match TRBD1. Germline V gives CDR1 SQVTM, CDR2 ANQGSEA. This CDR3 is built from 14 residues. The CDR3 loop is CSVGTEKGYDEALF. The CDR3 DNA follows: TGCAGCGTCGGGACAGAGAAGGGTTATGATGAAGCTCTCTTT.

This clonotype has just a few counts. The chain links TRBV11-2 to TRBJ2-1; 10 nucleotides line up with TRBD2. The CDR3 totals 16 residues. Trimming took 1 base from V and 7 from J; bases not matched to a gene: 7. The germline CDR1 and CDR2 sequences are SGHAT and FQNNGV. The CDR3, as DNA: TGTGCCAGCAGCTTAGCCTCAGCGGGAGGGCCTAATGAGCAGTTCTTC. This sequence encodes CASSLASAGGPNEQFF.